The T cell receptor beta chain under discussion was sequenced for a study of blood T cell repertoires in COVID-19. Study in general: The United States, Italy and Spain provided the acute and convalescent COVID-19 samples. PBMCs, B-cell-depleted T cells, or T cells were the source of the cDNA or gDNA that made up the material.

This CDR3 spans 13 amino acids. Germline CDR1 is MNHEY and CDR2 is SVGAGI. The V end was cut by 4 bases, the J end by 1 base, with 5 bases between. In the authors' workflow: Reference gene primer amplification in the assay estimated nucleated cell counts. Produced via immunoSEQ multiplex PCR; TCRdb's table is partial and in-frame only. D and trimming come from the DNA, and the V and J calls and clone size come from that table. This table holds 40,000 or so clones, 80% to 95% found once. J is TRBJ1-3 and V is TRBV6-5; D uncertain. The sample consisted of peripheral blood. This receptor was obtained from a man aged 50-59 years with active COVID-19. CDR3: CASSSQSGNTIYF. DNA of the CDR3: TGTGCCAGCAGTTCACAATCTGGAAACACCATATATTTT.